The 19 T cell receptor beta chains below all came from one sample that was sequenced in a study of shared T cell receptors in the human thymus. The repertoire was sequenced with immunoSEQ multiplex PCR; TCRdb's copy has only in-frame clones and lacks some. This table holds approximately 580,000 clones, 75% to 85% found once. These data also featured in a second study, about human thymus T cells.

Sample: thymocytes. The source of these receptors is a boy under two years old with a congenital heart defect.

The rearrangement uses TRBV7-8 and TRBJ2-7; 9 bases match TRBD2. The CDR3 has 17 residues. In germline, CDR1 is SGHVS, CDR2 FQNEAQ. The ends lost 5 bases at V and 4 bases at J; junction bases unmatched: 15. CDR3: CASSPAGGRELLYEQYF. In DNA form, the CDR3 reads TGTGCCAGCAGCCCCGCGGGGGGGCGGGAGTTATTGTACGAGCAGTACTTC.

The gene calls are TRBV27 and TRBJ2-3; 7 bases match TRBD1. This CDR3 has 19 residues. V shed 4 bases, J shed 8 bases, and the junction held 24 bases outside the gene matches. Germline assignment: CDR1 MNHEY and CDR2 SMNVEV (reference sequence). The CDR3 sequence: CASSSLTGPLGLEQGTQYF. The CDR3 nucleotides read TGTGCCAGCAGTTCCCTGACAGGGCCACTCGGATTGGAACAGGGTACGCAGTATTTT.

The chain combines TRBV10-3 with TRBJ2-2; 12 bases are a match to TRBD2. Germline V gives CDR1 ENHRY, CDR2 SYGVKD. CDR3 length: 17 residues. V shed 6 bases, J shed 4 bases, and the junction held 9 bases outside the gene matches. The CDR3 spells CAISGLAGLEGTGELFF. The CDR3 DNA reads TGTGCCATCAGCGGACTAGCGGGGCTCGAGGGCACCGGGGAGCTGTTTTTT.

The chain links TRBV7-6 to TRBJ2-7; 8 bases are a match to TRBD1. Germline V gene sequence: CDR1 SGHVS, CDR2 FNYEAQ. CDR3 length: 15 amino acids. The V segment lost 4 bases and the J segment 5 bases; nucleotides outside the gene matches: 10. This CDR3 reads CASSSRKTGVDEQYF. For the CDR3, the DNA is TGTGCCAGCAGCTCCCGGAAGACAGGGGTGGACGAGCAGTACTTC.

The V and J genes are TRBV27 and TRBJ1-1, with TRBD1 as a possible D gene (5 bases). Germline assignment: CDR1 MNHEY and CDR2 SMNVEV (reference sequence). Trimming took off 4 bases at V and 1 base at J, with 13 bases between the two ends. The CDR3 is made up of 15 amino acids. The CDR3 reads CASSSAPTGNTEAFF. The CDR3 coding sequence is TGTGCCAGCAGTTCGGCTCCCACAGGGAACACTGAAGCTTTCTTT.

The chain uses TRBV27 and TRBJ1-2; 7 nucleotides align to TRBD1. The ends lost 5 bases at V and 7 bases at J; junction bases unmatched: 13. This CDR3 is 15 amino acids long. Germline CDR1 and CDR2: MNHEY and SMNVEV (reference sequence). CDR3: CASSLVGQARRGYTF. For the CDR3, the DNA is TGTGCCAGCAGTCTTGTCGGACAGGCGAGGCGTGGCTACACCTTC.

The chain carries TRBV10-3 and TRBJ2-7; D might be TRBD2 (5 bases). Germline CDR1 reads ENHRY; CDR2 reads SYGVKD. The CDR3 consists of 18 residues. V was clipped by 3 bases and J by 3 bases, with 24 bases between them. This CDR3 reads CAISEEKGITSGGYEQYF. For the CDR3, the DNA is TGTGCCATCAGTGAAGAAAAGGGCATTACCTCTGGAGGCTACGAGCAGTACTTC.

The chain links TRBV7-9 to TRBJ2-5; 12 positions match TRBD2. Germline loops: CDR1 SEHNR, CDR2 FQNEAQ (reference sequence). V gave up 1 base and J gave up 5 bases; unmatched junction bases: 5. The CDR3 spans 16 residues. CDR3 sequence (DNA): TGTGCCAGCAGCTTAGACGGTCTAGCGGGAGGGGAGACCCAGTACTTC. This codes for CASSLDGLAGGETQYF.

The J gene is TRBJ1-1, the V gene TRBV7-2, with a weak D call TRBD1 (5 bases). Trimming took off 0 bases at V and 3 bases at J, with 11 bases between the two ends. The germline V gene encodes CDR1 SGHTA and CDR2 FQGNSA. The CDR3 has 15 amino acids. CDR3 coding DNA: TGTGCCAGCAGCTTAGCACAGGTCGAGGACACTGAAGCTTTCTTT. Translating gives CASSLAQVEDTEAFF.

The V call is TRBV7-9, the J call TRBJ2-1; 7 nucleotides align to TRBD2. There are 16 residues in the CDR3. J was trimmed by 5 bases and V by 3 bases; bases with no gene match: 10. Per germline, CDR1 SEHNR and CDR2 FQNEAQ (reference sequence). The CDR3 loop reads CASSFLRDYSDNEQFF. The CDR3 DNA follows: TGTGCCAGCAGCTTCCTTCGGGACTATTCCGACAATGAGCAGTTCTTC.

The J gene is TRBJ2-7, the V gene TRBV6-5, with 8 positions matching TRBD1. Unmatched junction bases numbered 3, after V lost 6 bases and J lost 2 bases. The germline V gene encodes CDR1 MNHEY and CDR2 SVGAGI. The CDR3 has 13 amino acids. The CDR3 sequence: CASRRDRPYEQYF. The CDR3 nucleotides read TGTGCCAGCAGGCGGGACAGGCCCTACGAGCAGTACTTC.

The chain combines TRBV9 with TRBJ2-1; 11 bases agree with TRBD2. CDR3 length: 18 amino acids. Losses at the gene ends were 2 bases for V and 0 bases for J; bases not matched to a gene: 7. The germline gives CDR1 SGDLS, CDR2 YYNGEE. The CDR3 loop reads CASSVGLAGSLSYNEQFF. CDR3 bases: TGTGCCAGCAGCGTTGGACTAGCGGGCTCGCTCTCCTACAATGAGCAGTTCTTC.

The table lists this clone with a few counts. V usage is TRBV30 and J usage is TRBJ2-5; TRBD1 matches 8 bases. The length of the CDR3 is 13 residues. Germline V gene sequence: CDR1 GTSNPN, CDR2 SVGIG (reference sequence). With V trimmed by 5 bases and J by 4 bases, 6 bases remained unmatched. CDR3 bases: TGTGCCTGGGGGGGGCAGGGGGCAGAGACCCAGTACTTC. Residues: CAWGGQGAETQYF.

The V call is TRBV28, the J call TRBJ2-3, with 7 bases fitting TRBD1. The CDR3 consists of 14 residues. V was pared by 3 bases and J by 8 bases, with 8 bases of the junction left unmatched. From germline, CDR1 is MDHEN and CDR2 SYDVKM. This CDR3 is CASSLHRGRATQYF. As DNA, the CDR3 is TGTGCCAGCAGTTTGCACAGGGGAAGGGCTACGCAGTATTTT.

Here the CDR3 DNA reads TGCGCCAGCAGCCAATCCCGGACAGGGTATTTAGGGCATCAGCCCCAGCATTTT. This gives the protein CASSQSRTGYLGHQPQHF. The rearrangement links TRBV4-3 to TRBJ1-5; TRBD1 aligns across 8 bases. CDR1 and CDR2 (germline): LGHNA, YSLEER. After removal of 2 bases from V and 5 bases from J, the junction contained 14 bases not matched to a gene. This CDR3 is 18 amino acids long.

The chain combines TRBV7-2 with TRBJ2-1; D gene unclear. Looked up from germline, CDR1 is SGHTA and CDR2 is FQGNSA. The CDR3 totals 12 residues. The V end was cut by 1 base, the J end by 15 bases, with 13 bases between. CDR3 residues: CASSLGATKRFF. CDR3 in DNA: TGTGCCAGCAGCTTAGGGGCAACCAAACGGTTCTTC.

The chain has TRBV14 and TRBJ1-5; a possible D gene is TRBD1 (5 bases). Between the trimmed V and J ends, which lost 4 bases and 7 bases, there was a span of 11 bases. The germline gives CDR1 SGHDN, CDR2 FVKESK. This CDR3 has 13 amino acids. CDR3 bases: TGTGCCAGCAGCCTGGGGAGGGACCAGCCCCAGCATTTT. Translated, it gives CASSLGRDQPQHF.

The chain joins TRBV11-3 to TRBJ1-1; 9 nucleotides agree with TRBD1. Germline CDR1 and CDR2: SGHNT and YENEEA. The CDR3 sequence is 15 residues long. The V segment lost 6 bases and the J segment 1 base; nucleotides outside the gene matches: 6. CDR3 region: CASSLRTGANTEAFF. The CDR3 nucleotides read TGTGCCAGCAGTCTCAGGACAGGGGCGAACACTGAAGCTTTCTTT.

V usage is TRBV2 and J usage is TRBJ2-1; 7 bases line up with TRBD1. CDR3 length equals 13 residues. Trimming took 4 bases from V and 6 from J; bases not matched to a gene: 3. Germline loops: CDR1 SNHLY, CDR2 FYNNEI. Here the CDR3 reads CASSARTGNEQFF. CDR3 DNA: TGTGCCAGCAGTGCCCGGACAGGCAATGAGCAGTTCTTC.